This passage covers 2 T cell receptor beta chains from one sample sequenced in a study of siplizumab effects on memory and regulatory T cells. Repertoires were generated with immunoSEQ multiplex PCR, while TCRdb's copy carries only in-frame clones and drops some. The table has some 97,000 clones, 75% to 95% seen once; the top ten hold 0.14% to 0.15%. The material sequenced was CD4+ T cells sorted from blood. These TCRs come from a human donor in good health.

The V gene is TRBV5-4, the J gene TRBJ2-7, with D possibly being TRBD1 (5 bases). Per germline, CDR1 SGHNT and CDR2 YYREEE (reference sequence). This CDR3 has 14 residues. V was trimmed by 0 bases and J by 4 bases, leaving 11 bases between them. The CDR3 DNA reads TGTGCCAGCAGCTTGGAGGGGCCCAGTTACGAGCAGTACTTC. Amino acids: CASSLEGPSYEQYF.

This clone was counted a few times. The CDR3 protein is CASSVDMGTAFF. The CDR3 DNA sequence: TGTGCCAGCAGCGTAGATATGGGGACGGCTTTCTTT. The V and J genes are TRBV9 and TRBJ1-1, with D possibly being TRBD1 (5 bases). The V end was cut by 0 bases, the J end by 11 bases, with 11 bases between. This CDR3 comprises 12 residues. The germline V gene encodes CDR1 SGDLS and CDR2 YYNGEE.